This TCR beta chain was identified during a study of T cell responses to AZD1222 COVID-19 vaccine. Details on this clone: Its antigen is undetermined.

The data were produced by immunoSEQ multiplex PCR, yet TCRdb's version contains in-frame clones alone and is incomplete. This sample has more than 100,000 clones, with 65% to 90% found just once. Germline assignment: CDR1 MNHNY and CDR2 SVGAGI (reference sequence). V was shortened by 6 bases and J by 4 bases, with 15 bases between the two germline ends. The CDR3 has 14 residues. Study findings and constraints: It should be noted that donors were predominantly white British and more often female, and clonal diversity was possibly underestimated.

The specimen comprised peripheral blood, sampled on day 0 of AZD1222 vaccination. The source is an adult in good health. The chain recombines TRBV6-6 with TRBJ2-5; a weak D match, TRBD2 (6 bases). The CDR3 loop reads CASSLGLTTETQYF. The CDR3 DNA reads as TGTGCCAGCAGCCTCGGACTAACGACAGAGACCCAGTACTTC.